The TCR beta chain under discussion was sequenced for a study of beta chain features in type 1 diabetes. Each of the sorted populations had a purity greater than 95%. Study-level findings and limits: Type 1 diabetes patients had fewer VDJ junction insertions and more deletions.

What was sequenced were expressed TCRB transcripts, since all of the isolated RNA had been reverse transcribed. The method was immunoSEQ multiplex PCR; TCRdb's version includes in-frame clones alone and lacks a portion of them. This sample has 200,000 to 250,000 clones, with approximately 11% found just once. This clone was counted many times. Its antigen remains unknown. The receptor's source is a man younger than 30 in good health. The specimen sequenced was central memory CD4+ T cells from blood.

DNA of the CDR3: TGTGCCTGGAGTGTATCTCAGGTCGAGCAGTTCTTC. It specifies CAWSVSQVEQFF. V usage is TRBV30 and J usage is TRBJ2-1; D unclear. CDR1 is GTSNPN and CDR2 is SVGIG in the germline V gene (reference sequence). This CDR3 is 12 amino acids long. Trimming removed 0 bases from V and 10 bases from J, with 10 bases in between.